One T cell receptor (beta chain) is described in this entry. V trimming: 10 bases; J trimming: 0 bases; junction bases outside the gene matches: 15. CDR3 size: 18 residues. Germline loops: CDR1 ENHRY, CDR2 SYGVKD. These data are taken from a study of blood T cell repertoires in COVID-19. Original processing methods: The authors estimated nucleated cell counts from reference gene primer amplification. This table comes from immunoSEQ multiplex PCR, and its TCRdb copy is limited to in-frame clones, with some not included. For V, J and clone size, that table is used; D and trimming come from the DNA. This sample has about 140,000 clones, with 87% found just once.

The rearrangement uses TRBV10-3 and TRBJ2-3; 11 bases are a match to TRBD2. The clonotype was recovered from a man aged 50 to 59 with active COVID-19. The specimen was peripheral blood. The CDR3 loop is CATTLGLAGGTSTDTQYF. The CDR3 bases are TGTGCCACAACCTTGGGGCTAGCGGGGGGCACCAGCACAGATACGCAGTATTTT.